The 25 T cell receptor beta chains below all came from one sample that was sequenced in a study of blood T cells in healthy people across ages. A sample-barcoded 5' primer and a J-beta primer mix were used in a second PCR of roughly 7 to 11 cycles. TCRdb fed the 5' RACE reads into MiXCR, producing one record per CDR3 protein. The data contain 1.5 million or so distinct CDR3 sequences, approximately 43% of them singletons. The sample taken for sequencing was blood. These receptors all stem from a woman between 18 and 29 years old in good health.

The chain employs TRBV7-9 and TRBJ1-5; D is undetermined. Germline CDR1 reads SEHNR; CDR2 reads FQNEAQ (reference sequence). Trimming left V 4 bases short and J 4 bases short, with 14 bases between. This CDR3 is 15 amino acids long. CDR3 sequence: CASSSTTEANQPQHF. The CDR3 coding sequence is TGTGCCAGCAGCTCGACAACGGAGGCAAATCAGCCCCAGCATTTT.

Remarks on this clonotype: The junction shows a germline mismatch at one end, possibly a read error. J is TRBJ2-5 and V is TRBV7-9; D gene unclear. Germline CDR1 is SEHNR and CDR2 is FQNEAQ (reference sequence). This CDR3 is 15 amino acids long. DNA of the CDR3: TGTGCCGGCAGCGCGAGCTCCGGGTACCAAGAGACCCAGTACTTC. The encoded protein is CAGSASSGYQETQYF.

J is TRBJ2-1 and V is TRBV7-9; a weak D match, TRBD2 (6 bases). Per germline, CDR1 SEHNR and CDR2 FQNEAQ (reference sequence). Trimming left V 4 bases short and J 8 bases short, with 15 bases between. This CDR3 has 14 residues. The CDR3 region is CASSSSVVPDEQFF. The DNA of the CDR3 is TGTGCCAGCAGCTCTAGCGTAGTTCCCGATGAGCAGTTCTTC.

V and J are TRBV7-9 and TRBJ2-5; unclear D gene. The CDR3 has 12 residues. Germline V CDR1 and CDR2: SEHNR, FQNEAQ (reference sequence). Trimming stripped 8 bases from V and 4 bases from J, with 11 bases between. CDR3 residues: CASGVLGETQYF. For the CDR3, the DNA is TGTGCCAGCGGGGTTCTCGGAGAGACCCAGTACTTC.

The chain employs TRBV7-2 and TRBJ2-7; 8 positions agree with TRBD2. The junction had 6 bases not matched to a gene; V was cut back by 2 bases and J by 0 bases. The CDR3 has 16 amino acids. Per germline, CDR1 SGHTA and CDR2 FQGNSA. Here the CDR3 DNA reads TGTGCCAGCAGCTTAAAAAGCGGGAGTTACTCCTACGAGCAGTACTTC. Translating it yields CASSLKSGSYSYEQYF.

This clonotype was seen a handful of times. The chain uses TRBV28 and TRBJ2-7; 8 nucleotides match TRBD2. V trimming: 6 bases; J trimming: 0 bases; junction bases outside the gene matches: 4. CDR1 is MDHEN, CDR2 SYDVKM, per germline. The CDR3 has 14 amino acids. CDR3 sequence (DNA): TGTGCCAGCAGGTTGGGGACTAGCTCCTACGAGCAGTACTTC. It is translated as CASRLGTSSYEQYF. The variable domain in full, completed from reference TRBV28 and TRBJ2-7, reads DVKVTQSSRYLVKRTGEKVFLECVQDMDHENMFWYRQDPGLGLRLIYFSYDVKMKEKGDIPEGYSVSREKKERFSLILESASTNQTSMYLCASRLGTSSYEQYFGPGTRLTVT.

The rearrangement joins TRBV2 to TRBJ1-1; TRBD1 might be the D (5 bases). CDR1 and CDR2 from the germline V gene are SNHLY and FYNNEI. Trimming removed 6 bases from V and 6 bases from J, with 11 bases in between. The CDR3 is 12 residues long. The CDR3 DNA reads TGTGCCAGCAGGGGGGAAATCCCTGAAGCTTTCTTT. Residues: CASRGEIPEAFF.

This rearrangement joins TRBV6-2 or TRBV6-3 to TRBJ2-3; 8 nucleotides match TRBD2. Trimming took 0 bases from V and 0 from J; bases not matched to a gene: 5. The CDR3 is made up of 17 amino acids. Per germline, CDR1 MNHEY and CDR2 SVGEGT. CDR3 nucleotide sequence: TGTGCCAGCAGTTACTCGAGTAGCGGGGATAGCACAGATACGCAGTATTTT. Translated: CASSYSSSGDSTDTQYF.

This clonotype was recorded a few times. The V gene is TRBV6-2 or TRBV6-3, the J gene TRBJ2-3; TRBD2 aligns across 10 bases. The trim removed 3 bases at V and 6 bases at J, leaving 15 bases unmatched. Germline CDR1 MNHEY, CDR2 SVGEGT. The CDR3 extends over 18 amino acids. In nucleotides, the CDR3 is TGTGCCAGCAGTTATCCCGCCGGGCTAGCGGGAGCTCCCGATACGCAGTATTTT. Its translation: CASSYPAGLAGAPDTQYF.

This rearrangement joins TRBV6-2 or TRBV6-3 to TRBJ1-1, with 7 bases lining up with TRBD1. The CDR3 is 16 residues long. V trimming: 4 bases; J trimming: 0 bases; junction bases outside the gene matches: 8. The germline CDR1 and CDR2 sequences are MNHEY and SVGEGT. CDR3 sequence reads: CASSLTGIGLNTEAFF. CDR3 in DNA: TGTGCCAGCAGTTTGACAGGGATAGGTTTGAACACTGAAGCTTTCTTT.

The V and J genes are TRBV7-9 and TRBJ2-2; no firm D call. The CDR3 totals 15 residues. Between the trimmed V and J ends, which lost 3 bases and 6 bases, there was a span of 14 bases. CDR1 SEHNR and CDR2 FQNEAQ come from the germline V gene (reference sequence). The CDR3 protein is CASSFRIATSGELFF. Here the CDR3 DNA reads TGTGCCAGCAGCTTTCGAATAGCAACCTCCGGGGAGCTGTTTTTT. Full variable domain (missing parts from reference TRBV7-9 and TRBJ2-2): DTGVSQNPRHKITKRGQNVTFRCDPISEHNRLYWYRQTLGQGPEFLTYFQNEAQLEKSRLLSDRFSAERPKGSFSTLEIQRTEQGDSAMYLCASSFRIATSGELFFGEGSRLTVL.

As for this clonotype: One end of the junction is discordant with germline, which a read error may explain. CDR3 loop: CASSSDRGRTGTQYF. CDR3 nucleotide sequence: TGTGCCAGCAGCTCCGACAGGGGGCGGACAGGTACGCAGTATTTT. The J gene is TRBJ2-3, the V gene TRBV7-2, with 10 positions matching TRBD1. The CDR3 sequence is 15 residues long. Germline assignment: CDR1 SGHTA and CDR2 FQGNSA.

The table lists this clonotype with many counts. This rearrangement joins TRBV29-1 to TRBJ2-1, with no clear D. The germline V and J ends were trimmed by 0 bases and 6 bases, with 9 bases remaining between them. This CDR3 has 13 amino acids. CDR1 and CDR2 from the germline V gene are SQVTM and ANQGSEA. CDR3 coding DNA: TGCAGCGTTGAAGAAGGCCTGGGCAATGAGCAGTTCTTC. Translated, it gives CSVEEGLGNEQFF.

The chain combines TRBV7-3 with TRBJ2-6, with D hard to call. This CDR3 has 17 amino acids. Trimming took 2 bases from V and 0 from J, leaving 11 bases between them. Germline V lookup: CDR1 SGHTA, CDR2 FQGTGA. CDR3 coding DNA: TGTGCCAGCAGCTTATTCATAAGATCCTCTGGGGCCAACGTCCTGACTTTC. As protein: CASSLFIRSSGANVLTF.

V usage is TRBV20-1 and J usage is TRBJ1-5; D is unclear. The CDR3 extends over 15 amino acids. Per the germline V gene, CDR1 is DFQATT and CDR2 is SNEGSKA (reference sequence). V shed 0 bases and J shed 7 bases, with 16 bases lying between them. In DNA, the CDR3 is TGCAGTGCTAGAGATCGAACTCGGGTAGGGCAGCCCCAGCATTTT. It translates to CSARDRTRVGQPQHF.

V and J are TRBV13 and TRBJ2-3; 10 bases are a match to TRBD2. CDR1 is PRHDT and CDR2 is FYEKMQ in the germline V gene (reference sequence). The CDR3 length is 18 residues. Losses at the gene ends were 4 bases for V and 3 bases for J; bases not matched to a gene: 13. This CDR3 reads CASSSPHSGGGQTDTQYF. CDR3 DNA sequence: TGTGCCAGCAGCTCCCCCCACAGCGGGGGGGGCCAAACAGATACGCAGTATTTT.

The rearrangement uses TRBV20-1 and TRBJ2-1, with TRBD2 matching 7 bases. Matching the DNA end better, TRBJ2-7 makes the J call doubtful. Germline V gene lookup returns CDR1 DFQATT and CDR2 SNEGSKA (reference sequence). The CDR3 consists of 13 residues. The CDR3 bases are TGCAGTGCTAGGCCGACTAGCTACAATGAGCAGTACTTC. Its translation: CSARPTSYNEQYF.

The sample holds a few counts of this clonotype. This rearrangement joins TRBV20-1 to TRBJ1-2; D possibly corresponds to TRBD1 (5 bases). V dropped 0 bases and J dropped 5 bases, with 10 bases sitting between them. CDR3 length equals 13 residues. From germline, CDR1 is DFQATT and CDR2 SNEGSKA (reference sequence). The CDR3 region has the DNA TGCAGTGCTAGAGATTGGGGGTATTATGGCTACACCTTC. It translates to CSARDWGYYGYTF.

This chain's CDR3 is CASSVLGTLEETQYF. The CDR3 region has the DNA TGTGCCAGCAGCGTTCTCGGGACATTGGAAGAGACCCAGTACTTC. The rearrangement uses TRBV9 and TRBJ2-5; the D gene is possibly TRBD1 (6 bases). CDR1 SGDLS and CDR2 YYNGEE come from the germline V gene. This CDR3 is built from 15 residues. V shed 2 bases and J shed 3 bases, with 14 bases lying between them.

This clonotype was counted once. Germline and junction disagree at one end, which may indicate a read error. This chain connects TRBV7-2 to TRBJ2-3; 13 bases align to TRBD2. The length of the CDR3 is 15 residues. Germline CDR1 SGHTA, CDR2 FQGNSA. CDR3 sequence: CAGSPRTSGSDTQYF. CDR3 DNA sequence: TGTGCCGGCAGCCCTCGGACTAGCGGGAGTGATACGCAGTATTTT.

CDR3 loop: CSGGGQETQYF. CDR3 DNA: TGCAGTGGGGGCGGACAAGAGACCCAGTACTTC. This chain links TRBV20-1 with TRBJ2-5; the D gene is possibly TRBD1 (5 bases). Germline V CDR1 and CDR2: DFQATT, SNEGSKA (reference sequence). The CDR3 has 11 amino acids. V dropped 7 bases and J dropped 2 bases, with 8 bases sitting between them.

This chain joins TRBV20-1 and TRBJ1-1; 7 nucleotides agree with TRBD1. V shed 1 base, J shed 11 bases, and the junction held 7 bases outside the gene matches. The CDR3 contains 12 residues. Germline-derived CDR1 and CDR2 are DFQATT and SNEGSKA (reference sequence). The CDR3 DNA is TGCAGTGCTAGAGTCAGGGGGGTTCGGGCTTTCTTT. Its translation: CSARVRGVRAFF.

The V call is TRBV20-1, the J call TRBJ2-1; 9 bases line up with TRBD2. Germline V gene data show CDR1 as DFQATT and CDR2 as SNEGSKA (reference sequence). The V gene end was trimmed by 7 bases and the J gene end by 0 bases; junction bases not matched to a gene: 10. The CDR3 loop spans 16 amino acids. CDR3 protein: CSGATSGASSYNEQFF. Here the CDR3 DNA reads TGCAGTGGGGCGACTAGCGGAGCGAGCTCCTACAATGAGCAGTTCTTC.

The chain is built from TRBV7-2 and TRBJ1-1; D perhaps matches TRBD1 (5 bases). The CDR3 spans 14 residues. Trimming shortened V by 3 bases and J by 1 base, and 9 bases separated the two germline ends. Germline CDR1 and CDR2: SGHTA and FQGNSA. In nucleotides, the CDR3 is TGTGCCAGCAGCTTTGATCAGGGGAACACTGAAGCTTTCTTT. The encoded protein is CASSFDQGNTEAFF.

This clonotype was seen a few times. V is TRBV6-5 and J is TRBJ2-5; D might be TRBD1 or TRBD2, each matching 5 bases. CDR3 length equals 16 residues. Trimming cost V 0 bases and J 5 bases, with 16 bases left between them. CDR1 is MNHEY, CDR2 SVGAGI, per germline. In nucleotides, the CDR3 is TGTGCCAGCAGTTACTCGGGACGGATCAGAACGGAGACCCAGTACTTC. Amino acid sequence: CASSYSGRIRTETQYF.